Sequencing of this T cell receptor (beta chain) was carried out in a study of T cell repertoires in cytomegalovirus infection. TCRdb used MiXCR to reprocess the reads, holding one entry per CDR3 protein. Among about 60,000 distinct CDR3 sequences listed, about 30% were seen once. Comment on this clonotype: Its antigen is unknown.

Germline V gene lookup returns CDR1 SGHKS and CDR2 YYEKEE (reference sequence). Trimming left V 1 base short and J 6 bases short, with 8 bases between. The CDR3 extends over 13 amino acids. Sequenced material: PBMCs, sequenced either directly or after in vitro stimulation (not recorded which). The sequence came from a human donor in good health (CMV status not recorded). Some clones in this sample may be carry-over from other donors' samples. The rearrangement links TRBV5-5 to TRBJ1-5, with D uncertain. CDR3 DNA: TGTGCCAGCAGCTTGATGGTAGGTCAGCCCCAGCATTTT. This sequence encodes CASSLMVGQPQHF.